The 7 T cell receptor beta chains below all came from one sample that was sequenced in a study of T cell repertoires in cytomegalovirus infection. What these receptors recognize is not known. MiXCR, applied by TCRdb to the reads, yields one record per CDR3 protein. The sample consists of 75,000 to 95,000 distinct CDR3 sequences, around 49% of them appearing once. This specimen was CD8+ T cells from cultured PBMCs, taken from culture after CMV antigen stimulation. The receptor set was obtained from a human donor in good health (CMV status not recorded). Some clones in this sample may be carry-over from other donors' samples.

V is TRBV6-6 and J is TRBJ1-1; the D gene is possibly TRBD1 (5 bases). Germline V gene data show CDR1 as MNHNY and CDR2 as SVGAGI (reference sequence). This CDR3 contains 14 residues. Trimming stripped 6 bases from V and 0 bases from J, with 11 bases between. In DNA form, the CDR3 reads TGTGCCAGCAGACCGACAGTTATGAACACTGAAGCTTTCTTT. Amino acid sequence: CASRPTVMNTEAFF.

This clonotype turned up a few times. This chain uses TRBV6-1 with TRBJ2-1; TRBD2 matches 11 bases. Germline CDR1 MNHNS, CDR2 SASEGT. The CDR3 spans 15 residues. The ends lost 4 bases at V and 8 bases at J; junction bases unmatched: 7. The CDR3 here is CASSVTSGSADEQFF. CDR3 nucleotide sequence: TGTGCCAGCAGTGTAACTAGCGGGAGTGCCGATGAGCAGTTCTTC.

This rearrangement joins TRBV2 to TRBJ1-1; D possibly corresponds to TRBD1 (5 bases). The CDR3 has 13 amino acids. The germline V gene has CDR1 SNHLY and CDR2 FYNNEI. The germline V and J ends were trimmed by 1 base and 11 bases, with 14 bases remaining between them. CDR3 region: CASSEGQLEKAFF. The CDR3 region has the DNA TGTGCCAGCAGTGAAGGACAGCTCGAGAAGGCTTTCTTT.

The chain links TRBV7-9 to TRBJ1-3; D call uncertain. Per germline, CDR1 SEHNR and CDR2 FQNEAQ (reference sequence). This CDR3 contains 17 residues. The V and J ends lost 1 base and 1 base respectively, with 14 bases between them. The CDR3 loop reads CASSLEGDGISGNTIYF. The CDR3 nucleotides are TGTGCCAGCAGCTTAGAAGGTGATGGTATTTCTGGAAACACCATATATTTT.

This clonotype was seen repeatedly, ten times or more. The chain has TRBV7-2 and TRBJ2-1; possibly TRBD1 or TRBD2 for D (5 bases each). Germline V gene data show CDR1 as SGHTA and CDR2 as FQGNSA. The CDR3 covers 17 residues. V lost 3 bases and J lost 0, with 15 bases in between. CDR3 sequence: CASSLTGTWDSYNEQFF. In DNA, the CDR3 is TGTGCCAGCAGCTTGACGGGGACGTGGGACTCCTACAATGAGCAGTTCTTC.

This chain uses TRBV12-3 or TRBV12-4 with TRBJ2-3; D gene unclear. The CDR3 runs to 14 residues. The ends were cut back, 3 bases at V and 6 bases at J, with 13 bases in the middle. DNA of the CDR3: TGTGCCAGCAGTTTGTCCAACCTCGGGGATACGCAGTATTTT. This gives the protein CASSLSNLGDTQYF.

CDR3 bases: TGTGCCAGTTGCCCGGGGACGGCTGGGGCCAACGTCCTGACTTTC. It encodes CASCPGTAGANVLTF. The chain combines TRBV12-3 or TRBV12-4 with TRBJ2-6; TRBD1 or TRBD2 may be the D gene (5 bases each). V was cut by 9 bases and J by 2 bases, with 14 bases left in between. The CDR3 has 15 amino acids.